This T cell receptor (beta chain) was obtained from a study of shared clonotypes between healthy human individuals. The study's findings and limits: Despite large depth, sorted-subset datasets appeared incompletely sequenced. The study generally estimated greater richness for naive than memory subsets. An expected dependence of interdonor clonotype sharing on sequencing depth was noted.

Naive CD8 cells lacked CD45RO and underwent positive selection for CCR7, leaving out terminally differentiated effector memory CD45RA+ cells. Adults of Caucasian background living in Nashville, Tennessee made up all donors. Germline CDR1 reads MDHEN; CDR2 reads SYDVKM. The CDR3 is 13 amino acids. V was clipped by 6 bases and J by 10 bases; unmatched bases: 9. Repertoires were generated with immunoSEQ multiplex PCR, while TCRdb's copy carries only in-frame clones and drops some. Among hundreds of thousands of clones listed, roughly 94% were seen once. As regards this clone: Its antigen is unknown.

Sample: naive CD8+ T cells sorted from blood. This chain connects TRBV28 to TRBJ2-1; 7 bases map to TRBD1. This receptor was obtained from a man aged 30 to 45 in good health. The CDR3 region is CASSREGAREQFF. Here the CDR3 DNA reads TGTGCCAGCAGCCGCGAGGGGGCGAGGGAGCAGTTCTTC.